This paragraph covers one T cell receptor (beta chain) sequence. Its antigen specificity is not known. Nothing much larger sits one base from this clone, and base qualities are not available. The collaborating institutions used their own protocols to collect whole blood in K2EDTA tubes. Collaborator samples were shipped for TCRbeta analysis as frozen whole blood, isolated PBMCs, or DNA extracted from either sample type. TCRbeta CDR3 regions were amplified from genomic DNA by means of the immunoSEQ Assay, a bias-controlled multiplex PCR. The authors processed their data as follows. Nucleated cell counts per sample were estimated from amplification of reference gene primers within the assay. Sequence reads were collapsed and filtered to measure the absolute abundance of every unique TCRbeta CDR3 rearrangement. Productive Simpson clonality was computed per sample as the square root of Simpson's diversity index over productive rearrangements. The clones in this table, taken by TCRdb from immuneACCESS, are in-frame only. Not every clone is retained; where verified, under half of the shortfall comes from an unresolved V gene, and the cause of the rest is unknown. The V and J calls and the clone size are those of that table, but D and trimming were determined from the DNA. This sample lists about 150,000 clones; roughly 84% were detected once. About 7% of the sample is taken by the ten largest.

The source of the sample is a study of blood T cell repertoires in COVID-19 (dated by TCRdb to 2020 to 2021). Looking at the study overall: Samples covering the acute and convalescent phases of COVID-19 were provided by collaborators in the United States, Italy and Spain. The prospective study material was composed of cDNA or gDNA derived from T cells, B-cell-depleted T cells, or PBMCs. The dataset comprised deeply sampled blood TCRbeta repertoires from subjects exposed to, actively infected with, or recovered from COVID-19. The repertoires were released in a freely available public database meant as a resource for research on the immune response to SARS-CoV-2. Samples came from the ongoing ImmuneRACE study (first 160 participants) plus 1,254 subjects from 6 global collaborators. Nearly every sample came with metadata listing a de-identified subject ID, COVID-19 status, age in years and sex. HLA class I and class II types, where available, came from metadata supplied by the sample provider rather than from assay-based typing.

The study at large found these results: The amount of clinical and demographic metadata varied by source and participant and was provided uncurated.

V is pruned by 2 bases and J by 7 bases, leaving 15 bases of the junction without a gene match. There are 18 amino acids in the CDR3, from cysteine to phenylalanine inclusive. The read is trimmed to its CDR3 DNA, 54 bases read in frame from base 1. CDR1 and CDR2 (KGHDR, SFDVKD) derive from the germline V gene. The clonotype was recovered from a man between 50 and 59 years old with active or convalescent COVID-19. The rearranged segments are TRBV24-1 and TRBJ1-2; 10 nucleotides in the junction match TRBD1. The sample was peripheral blood. The CDR3 region has the sequence CATSDSKFPGQGIGGYTF. The nucleotide sequence is given as TGTGCCACCAGTGATTCAAAGTTCCCGGGACAGGGGATTGGTGGCTACACCTTC.